The sample holds many counts of the clone carrying this TCR beta chain. Antigen: not known. CDR3 size: 15 residues. Germline V gives CDR1 MNHEY, CDR2 SVGEGT. The V segment lost 7 bases and the J segment 4 bases; nucleotides outside the gene matches: 8. One entry per CDR3 protein, called by TCRdb with MiXCR from the reads. Of about 680,000 distinct CDR3 sequences listed, approximately 24% are singletons. This specimen belongs to a study of T cell repertoires in cytomegalovirus infection. General study points: The response measured ex vivo was dominated by TCR beta clonotypes (HLA-C-restricted and CMV-specific).

Sequencing was performed on CD8+ T cells from PBMCs. The J gene is TRBJ2-2, the V gene TRBV6-2 or TRBV6-3, with TRBD1 matching over 8 bases. The clonotype originates from a human donor in good health (CMV status not recorded). Some clones in this sample may be carry-over from other donors' samples. CDR3 nucleotides: TGTGCCAGCACTGGCCAGGGGGCGGTCACCGGGGAGCTGTTTTTT. Residues: CASTGQGAVTGELFF.